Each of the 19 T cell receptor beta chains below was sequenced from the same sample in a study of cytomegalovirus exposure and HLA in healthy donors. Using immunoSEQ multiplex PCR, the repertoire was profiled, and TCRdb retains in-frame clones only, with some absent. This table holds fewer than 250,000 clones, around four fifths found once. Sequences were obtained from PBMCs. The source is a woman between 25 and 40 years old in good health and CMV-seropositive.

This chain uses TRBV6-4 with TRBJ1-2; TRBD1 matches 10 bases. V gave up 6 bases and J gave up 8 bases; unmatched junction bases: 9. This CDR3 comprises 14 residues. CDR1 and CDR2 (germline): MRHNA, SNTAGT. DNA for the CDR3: TGTGCCAGCAGAAGACAGGGGGCTAGGGGAGGCTACACCTTC. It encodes CASRRQGARGGYTF.

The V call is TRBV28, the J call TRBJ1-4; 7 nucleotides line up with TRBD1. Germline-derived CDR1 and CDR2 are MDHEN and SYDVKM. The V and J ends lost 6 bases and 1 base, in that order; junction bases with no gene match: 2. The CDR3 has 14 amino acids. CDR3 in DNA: TGTGCCAGCAGATACAGGGGAACTAATGAAAAACTGTTTTTT. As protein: CASRYRGTNEKLFF.

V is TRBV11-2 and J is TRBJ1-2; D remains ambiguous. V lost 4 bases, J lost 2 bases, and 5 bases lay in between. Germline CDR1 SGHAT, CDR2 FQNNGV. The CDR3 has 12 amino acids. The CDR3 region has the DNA TGTGCCAGCAGCTCCCAGAACTATGGCTACACCTTC. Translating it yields CASSSQNYGYTF.

The CDR3 reads CSVLTGDYNEQFF. CDR3 coding DNA: TGCAGCGTTCTTACAGGGGACTACAATGAGCAGTTCTTC. The rearrangement joins TRBV29-1 to TRBJ2-1; 7 positions agree with TRBD1. This CDR3 is built from 13 residues. The germline CDR1 and CDR2 sequences are SQVTM and ANQGSEA. J gave up 3 bases and V 5 bases, and 4 bases lay outside the gene matches.

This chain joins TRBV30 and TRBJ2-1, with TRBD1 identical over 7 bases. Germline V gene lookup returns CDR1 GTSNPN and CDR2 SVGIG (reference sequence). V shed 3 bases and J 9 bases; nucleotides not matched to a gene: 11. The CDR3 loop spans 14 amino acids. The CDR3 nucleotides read TGTGCCTGGAGACGGACAGGAACGGTAGGTGAGCAGTTCTTC. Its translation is CAWRRTGTVGEQFF. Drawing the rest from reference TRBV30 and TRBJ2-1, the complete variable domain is SQTIHQWPATLVQPVGSPLSLECTVEGTSNPNLYWYRQAAGRGLQLLFYSVGIGQISSEVPQNLSASRPQDRQFILSSKKLLLSDSGFYLCAWRRTGTVGEQFFGPGTRLTVL.

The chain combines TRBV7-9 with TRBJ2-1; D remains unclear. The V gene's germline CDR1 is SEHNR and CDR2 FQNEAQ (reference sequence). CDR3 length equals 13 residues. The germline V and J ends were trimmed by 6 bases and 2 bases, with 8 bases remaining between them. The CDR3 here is CASRSDPYNEQFF. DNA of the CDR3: TGTGCCAGCAGGAGCGATCCCTACAATGAGCAGTTCTTC.

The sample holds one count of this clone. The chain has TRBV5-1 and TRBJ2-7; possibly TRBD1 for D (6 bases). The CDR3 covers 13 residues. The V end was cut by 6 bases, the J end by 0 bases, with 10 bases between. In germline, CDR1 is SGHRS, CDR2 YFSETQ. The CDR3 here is CASTLQGSYEQYF. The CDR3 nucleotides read TGCGCCAGCACCTTACAGGGCTCCTACGAGCAGTACTTC.

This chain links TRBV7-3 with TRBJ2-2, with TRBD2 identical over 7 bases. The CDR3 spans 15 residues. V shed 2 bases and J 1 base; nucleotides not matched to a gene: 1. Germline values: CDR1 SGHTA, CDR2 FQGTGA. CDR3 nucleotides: TGTGCCAGCAGCTTAGGCGGGGGGAACACCGGGGAGCTGTTTTTT. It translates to CASSLGGGNTGELFF.

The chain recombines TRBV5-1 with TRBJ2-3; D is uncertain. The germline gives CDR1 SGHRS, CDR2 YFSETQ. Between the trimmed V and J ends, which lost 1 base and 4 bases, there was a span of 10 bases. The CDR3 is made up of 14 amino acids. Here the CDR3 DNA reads TGCGCCAGCAGCTTGAGGCTCGGTCCAGATACGCAGTATTTT. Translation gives CASSLRLGPDTQYF.

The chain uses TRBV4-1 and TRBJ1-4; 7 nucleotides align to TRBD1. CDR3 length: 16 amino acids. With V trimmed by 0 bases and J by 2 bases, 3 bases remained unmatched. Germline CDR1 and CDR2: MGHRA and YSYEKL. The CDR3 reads CASSQDYRGTNEKLFF. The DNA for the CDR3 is TGCGCCAGCAGCCAAGATTACAGGGGCACTAATGAAAAACTGTTTTTT.

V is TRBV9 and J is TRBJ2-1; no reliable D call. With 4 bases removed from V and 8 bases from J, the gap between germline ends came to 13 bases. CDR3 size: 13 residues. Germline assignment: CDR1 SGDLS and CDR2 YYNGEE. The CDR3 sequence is CASSPGPFDEQFF. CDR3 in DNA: TGTGCCAGCAGCCCTGGACCTTTCGATGAGCAGTTCTTC.

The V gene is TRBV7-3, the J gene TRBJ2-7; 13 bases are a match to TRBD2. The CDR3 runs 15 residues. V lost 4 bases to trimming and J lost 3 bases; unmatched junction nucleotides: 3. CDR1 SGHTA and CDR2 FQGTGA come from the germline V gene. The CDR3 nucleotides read TGTGCCAGCAGCTCTGGACTAGCGGGAGTCTACGAGCAGTACTTC. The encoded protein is CASSSGLAGVYEQYF.

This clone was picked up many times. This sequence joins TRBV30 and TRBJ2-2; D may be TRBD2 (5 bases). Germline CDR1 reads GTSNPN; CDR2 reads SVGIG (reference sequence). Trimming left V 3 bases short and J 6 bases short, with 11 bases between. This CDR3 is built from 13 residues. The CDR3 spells CAWSSPSPGELFF. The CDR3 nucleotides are TGTGCCTGGAGCTCCCCTAGCCCCGGGGAGCTGTTTTTT.

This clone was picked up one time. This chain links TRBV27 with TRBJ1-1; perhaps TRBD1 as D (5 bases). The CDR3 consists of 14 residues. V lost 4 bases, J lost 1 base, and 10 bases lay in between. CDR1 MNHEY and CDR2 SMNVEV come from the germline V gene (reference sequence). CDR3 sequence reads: CASSWGNRNTEAFF. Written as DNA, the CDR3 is TGTGCCAGCAGTTGGGGGAACAGGAACACTGAAGCTTTCTTT.

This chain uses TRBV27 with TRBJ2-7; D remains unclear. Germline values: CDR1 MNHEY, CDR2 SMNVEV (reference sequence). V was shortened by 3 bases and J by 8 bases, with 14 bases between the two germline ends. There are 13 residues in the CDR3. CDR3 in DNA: TGTGCCAGCAGTTTCTCGGACCTATCCCAGCAGTACTTC. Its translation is CASSFSDLSQQYF.

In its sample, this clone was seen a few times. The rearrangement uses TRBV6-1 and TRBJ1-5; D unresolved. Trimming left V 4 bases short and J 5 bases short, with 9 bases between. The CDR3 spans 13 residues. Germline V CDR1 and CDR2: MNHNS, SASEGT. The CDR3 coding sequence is TGTGCCAGCAGTGCAAACCCCGATCAGCCCCAGCATTTT. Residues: CASSANPDQPQHF.

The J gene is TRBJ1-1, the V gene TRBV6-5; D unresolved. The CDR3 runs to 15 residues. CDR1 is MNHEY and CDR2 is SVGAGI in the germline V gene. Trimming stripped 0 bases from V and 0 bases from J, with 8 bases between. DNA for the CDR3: TGTGCCAGCAGTTACTCCGGTTACATGAACACTGAAGCTTTCTTT. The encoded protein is CASSYSGYMNTEAFF.

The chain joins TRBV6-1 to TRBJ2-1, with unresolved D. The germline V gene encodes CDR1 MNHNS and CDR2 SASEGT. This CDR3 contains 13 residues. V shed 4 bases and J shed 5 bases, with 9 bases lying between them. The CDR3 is CASSGPLHNEQFF. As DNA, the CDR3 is TGTGCCAGCAGTGGCCCCCTCCACAATGAGCAGTTCTTC.

The CDR3 nucleotides are TGTGCCAGCAGCGCAAACCGCTACAATGAGCAGTTCTTC. It yields the protein CASSANRYNEQFF. This sequence joins TRBV2 and TRBJ2-1, with D unclear. The V and J ends lost 6 bases and 3 bases respectively, with 9 bases between them. This CDR3 has 13 residues. Per the germline V gene, CDR1 is SNHLY and CDR2 is FYNNEI.